The 20 T cell receptor beta chains below were found in one sample sequenced in a study of control samples from healthy donors and cancer patients. Method: immunoSEQ multiplex PCR; TCRdb's copy keeps in-frame clones and lacks some. The sample lists approximately 87,000 clones, about 85% seen once, with roughly 1.2% in the top ten. The sample comprised blood. The origin of the receptors is a woman aged 45 to 65 in good health.

The J gene is TRBJ1-1, the V gene TRBV11-1, with 7 bases identical to TRBD1. The J segment lost 3 bases and the V segment lost 4 bases, leaving 5 bases of the junction unmatched. CDR3 size: 14 residues. Germline CDR1 reads SGHAT; CDR2 reads FQDESV (reference sequence). The chain's CDR3 is CASSSRQGDTEAFF. DNA of the CDR3: TGTGCCAGCAGCTCCCGACAGGGCGACACTGAAGCTTTCTTT.

This rearrangement joins TRBV7-3 to TRBJ2-7; 9 bases agree with TRBD2. Germline lookup yields CDR1 SGHTA and CDR2 FQGTGA. The CDR3 is made up of 16 amino acids. Trimming took 4 bases from V and 6 from J; bases not matched to a gene: 13. This chain's CDR3 is CASSSYRQRGACEQYF. The CDR3 DNA sequence: TGTGCCAGCAGCTCTTATCGACAGCGGGGGGCCTGCGAGCAGTACTTC.

This chain uses TRBV27 with TRBJ2-7, with D maybe TRBD1 (6 bases). The germline V gene encodes CDR1 MNHEY and CDR2 SMNVEV (reference sequence). CDR3 size: 14 residues. The V and J ends lost 3 bases and 1 base respectively, with 10 bases between them. The CDR3 DNA sequence: TGTGCCAGCAGTTTGACAGGAAATTCCTACGAGCAGTACTTC. This sequence encodes CASSLTGNSYEQYF.

The gene calls are TRBV7-2 and TRBJ2-1; TRBD2 agrees at 8 bases. This CDR3 is 15 amino acids long. Germline V gene sequence: CDR1 SGHTA, CDR2 FQGNSA. V shed 3 bases and J 5 bases; nucleotides not matched to a gene: 6. CDR3 loop: CASSFPGLVDNEQFF. DNA of the CDR3: TGTGCCAGCAGCTTCCCGGGACTAGTGGACAATGAGCAGTTCTTC.

The genes are TRBV4-2 and TRBJ2-3; D call uncertain. CDR1 LGHNA and CDR2 YNFKEQ come from the germline V gene. The CDR3 spans 13 residues. The V end lost 3 bases, the J end lost 3 bases, and 7 bases lay between the germline ends. The DNA of the CDR3 is TGTGCCAGCAGCCAGGGCCGAACAGATACGCAGTATTTT. It is translated as CASSQGRTDTQYF.

The gene calls are TRBV4-3 and TRBJ2-2, with D unclear. Deletions cut 3 bases from V and 0 bases from J, with 11 bases between. CDR1 is LGHNA, CDR2 YSLEER, per germline. The CDR3 spans 16 residues. CDR3 bases: TGCGCCAGCAGCCAGGGCCCTTATACGAACACCGGGGAGCTGTTTTTT. Residues: CASSQGPYTNTGELFF.

The CDR3 region is CASSLPPRGQYYEQYF. CDR3 nucleotides: TGTGCCAGCAGCTTGCCCCCCCGGGGACAGTACTACGAGCAGTACTTC. The rearrangement joins TRBV11-1 to TRBJ2-7; 7 bases are a match to TRBD1. The CDR3 totals 16 residues. The germline CDR1 and CDR2 sequences are SGHAT and FQDESV (reference sequence). V dropped 3 bases and J dropped 3; count of bases not matched to a gene: 11.

The rearrangement uses TRBV27 and TRBJ2-1, with 7 bases that match TRBD1. V was clipped by 7 bases and J by 3 bases; unmatched bases: 9. CDR3 length: 15 residues. Germline V CDR1 and CDR2: MNHEY, SMNVEV (reference sequence). The CDR3 nucleotides are TGTGCCAGCACCTCCTGGACAGGAGGCTACAATGAGCAGTTCTTC. This codes for CASTSWTGGYNEQFF.

This clone was counted a single time. The rearrangement joins TRBV19 to TRBJ2-5; 8 bases line up with TRBD1. Per the germline V gene, CDR1 is LNHDA and CDR2 is SQIVND (reference sequence). The V gene end was trimmed by 1 base and the J gene end by 4 bases; junction bases not matched to a gene: 2. This CDR3 is 14 amino acids long. The CDR3 reads CASSIVQGAETQYF. CDR3 sequence (DNA): TGTGCCAGTAGTATAGTCCAGGGGGCAGAGACCCAGTACTTC. The entire variable domain, with the rest obtained from reference TRBV19 and TRBJ2-5, is as follows: DGGITQSPKYLFRKEGQNVTLSCEQNLNHDAMYWYRQDPGQGLRLIYYSQIVNDFQKGDIAEGYSVSREKKESFPLTVTSAQKNPTAFYLCASSIVQGAETQYFGPGTRLLVL.

The chain carries TRBV29-1 and TRBJ2-1; D may be TRBD2 (6 bases). The CDR3 extends over 8 amino acids. Germline V gene lookup returns CDR1 SQVTM and CDR2 ANQGSEA. Trimming stripped 8 bases from V and 10 bases from J, with 6 bases between. The CDR3 bases are TGCAGCACTAGCGAGCAGTTCTTC. This sequence encodes CSTSEQFF.

V is TRBV19 and J is TRBJ1-1, with D possibly matching TRBD1 (5 bases). The CDR3 loop spans 15 amino acids. The germline V gene encodes CDR1 LNHDA and CDR2 SQIVND (reference sequence). The V and J ends lost 1 base and 5 bases respectively, with 14 bases between them. CDR3 sequence: CASSIVRDGRTEAFF. The CDR3 DNA is TGTGCCAGTAGTATAGTCCGGGACGGGCGGACTGAAGCTTTCTTT.

This clone was observed a single time. V usage is TRBV7-9 and J usage is TRBJ1-2; 9 nucleotides match TRBD1. The length of the CDR3 is 16 residues. Germline CDR1 is SEHNR and CDR2 is FQNEAQ (reference sequence). V trimming: 5 bases; J trimming: 2 bases; junction bases outside the gene matches: 9. The CDR3 DNA sequence: TGTGCCAGCAGCCCGAGCACTGGGACAGGGAACTATGGCTACACCTTC. It yields the protein CASSPSTGTGNYGYTF.

The chain employs TRBV19 and TRBJ2-1, with 8 bases fitting TRBD1. This CDR3 region has 14 residues. The V segment lost 6 bases and the J segment 3 bases; nucleotides outside the gene matches: 4. CDR1 is LNHDA, CDR2 SQIVND, per germline (reference sequence). This CDR3 is CASRAGQDYNEQFF. The CDR3 DNA follows: TGTGCCAGTAGGGCGGGACAGGACTACAATGAGCAGTTCTTC.

The V call is TRBV9, the J call TRBJ1-1; 11 positions match TRBD1. The CDR3 covers 15 residues. Germline V gene data show CDR1 as SGDLS and CDR2 as YYNGEE. After removal of 1 base from V and 5 bases from J, the junction contained 4 bases not matched to a gene. CDR3 sequence: CASSVLGQGETEAFF. The CDR3 region has the DNA TGTGCCAGCAGCGTACTGGGACAGGGGGAAACTGAAGCTTTCTTT.

The chain links TRBV6-6 to TRBJ1-5, with 7 bases that match TRBD1. The CDR3 contains 15 residues. Per the germline V gene, CDR1 is MNHNY and CDR2 is SVGAGI (reference sequence). The V gene end was trimmed by 7 bases and the J gene end by 2 bases; junction bases not matched to a gene: 8. For the CDR3, the DNA is TGTGCCAGCATCGCCTTAGACAGGGGCAATCAGCCCCAGCATTTT. It translates to CASIALDRGNQPQHF.

The chain links TRBV7-2 to TRBJ2-1; 11 bases are shared with TRBD2. V trimming: 2 bases; J trimming: 2 bases; junction bases outside the gene matches: 8. CDR3 length: 18 amino acids. Germline loops: CDR1 SGHTA, CDR2 FQGNSA. The CDR3 DNA reads as TGTGCCAGCAGCTTATTTAGCGGGAGGGAGTTAGCCTACAATGAGCAGTTCTTC. Translating gives CASSLFSGRELAYNEQFF. The full variable domain, rest sourced from reference TRBV7-2 and TRBJ2-1, is GAGVSQSPSNKVTEKGKDVELRCDPISGHTALYWYRQSLGQGLEFLIYFQGNSAPDKSGLPSDRFSAERTGGSVSTLTIQRTQQEDSAVYLCASSLFSGRELAYNEQFFGPGTRLTVL.

V and J are TRBV3-1 (or the pseudogene TRBV3-2) and TRBJ2-5; 7 nucleotides align to TRBD2. Germline CDR1 LGHDT, CDR2 YNNKEL (reference sequence). Unmatched junction bases numbered 6, after V lost 0 bases and J lost 2 bases. CDR3 length equals 16 residues. The CDR3 bases are TGTGCCAGCAGCCAAGATCTGGGGGAGGGGCAAGAGACCCAGTACTTC. Protein: CASSQDLGEGQETQYF.

The V and J genes are TRBV11-2 and TRBJ2-1; D possibly corresponds to TRBD2 (5 bases). With 4 bases removed from V and 8 bases from J, the gap between germline ends came to 12 bases. The germline CDR1 and CDR2 sequences are SGHAT and FQNNGV. The CDR3 consists of 13 residues. The CDR3 reads CASSSWTRDEQFF. The CDR3 nucleotides are TGTGCCAGCAGCTCTTGGACTCGCGATGAGCAGTTCTTC.

The chain uses TRBV6-5 and TRBJ1-6; D is unclear. V dropped 2 bases and J dropped 10 bases, with 15 bases sitting between them. This CDR3 comprises 15 residues. The V gene's germline CDR1 is MNHEY and CDR2 SVGAGI. Written as DNA, the CDR3 is TGTGCCAGCAGTTACCTCGACCGGGCCCGGTCACCCCTCCACTTT. Translating it yields CASSYLDRARSPLHF.

In nucleotides, the CDR3 is TGTGCCAGCAGTCAAAGGCGTGGGACAGGGGGTTTTGACACTGAAGCTTTCTTT. This codes for CASSQRRGTGGFDTEAFF. This chain joins TRBV3-1 (or the pseudogene TRBV3-2) and TRBJ1-1, with 11 bases aligning to TRBD1. The CDR3 extends over 18 amino acids. The ends lost 6 bases at V and 3 bases at J; junction bases unmatched: 15. The germline V gene has CDR1 LGHDT and CDR2 YNNKEL (reference sequence).